The 19 T cell receptor beta chains below all came from one sample that was sequenced in a study of shared clonotypes between healthy human individuals. Profiled with immunoSEQ multiplex PCR; TCRdb holds only in-frame clones, not every one. Of roughly 770,000 clones listed, 90% to 98% were seen once; the top ten hold under 0.25%. Terminally differentiated effector memory CD45RA+ cells were left out of the naive CD8 fraction, which was CD45RO-negative and positively selected for CCR7. Sample: naive CD8+ T cells sorted from blood. The receptors derive from a man younger than 40 in good health.

The rearrangement uses TRBV4-1 and TRBJ2-5; D not resolved. This CDR3 is 12 amino acids long. V was shortened by 4 bases and J by 5 bases, with 8 bases between the two germline ends. In germline, CDR1 is MGHRA, CDR2 YSYEKL. CDR3: CASSLVGETQYF. CDR3 in DNA: TGCGCCAGCAGCCTAGTGGGGGAGACCCAGTACTTC.

The V and J genes are TRBV9 and TRBJ2-7, with D possibly matching TRBD2 (6 bases). Trimming took 2 bases from V and 0 from J, leaving 18 bases between them. Germline CDR1 is SGDLS and CDR2 is YYNGEE. CDR3 length: 17 amino acids. The CDR3 nucleotides are TGTGCCAGCAGCGTCTCACCCGGTGGGGGGAGCTCCTACGAGCAGTACTTC. Its translation is CASSVSPGGGSSYEQYF.

The chain has TRBV28 and TRBJ2-1; D unresolved. The CDR3 length is 13 residues. Germline V gene lookup returns CDR1 MDHEN and CDR2 SYDVKM. V was shortened by 3 bases and J by 2 bases, with 5 bases between the two germline ends. The CDR3 reads CASSFAPYNEQFF. CDR3 in DNA: TGTGCCAGCAGTTTCGCACCCTACAATGAGCAGTTCTTC.

This clone came up once. The V gene is TRBV11-2, the J gene TRBJ1-1; 8 bases are shared with TRBD1. The CDR3 has 16 residues. Per the germline V gene, CDR1 is SGHAT and CDR2 is FQNNGV. V lost 2 bases, J lost 3 bases, and 8 bases stayed unmatched. The CDR3 coding sequence is TGTGCCAGCAGCTTAAGCCGGACAGGGTGGGACACTGAAGCTTTCTTT. This codes for CASSLSRTGWDTEAFF.

A note on this clone: One end of the junction varies from germline; a read error may be responsible. The chain combines TRBV7-7 with TRBJ2-1, with D unresolved. The CDR3 extends over 16 amino acids. From germline, CDR1 is SSHAT and CDR2 FNYEAQ (reference sequence). The CDR3 region is CASSLLDRSSYNEQFF. CDR3 DNA: TGTGCTAGCAGCTTACTTGATAGGAGCTCCTACAATGAGCAGTTCTTC.

DNA of the CDR3: TGCGCCAGCAGCCAAGATGGGGTAGCGGGAGTCGGTACGCAGTATTTT. Its translation is CASSQDGVAGVGTQYF. This chain links TRBV4-1 with TRBJ2-3; TRBD2 agrees at 9 bases. V was pared by 0 bases and J by 8 bases, with 9 bases of the junction left unmatched. This CDR3 is 16 amino acids long. Looked up from germline, CDR1 is MGHRA and CDR2 is YSYEKL.

The chain couples TRBV9 to TRBJ2-1, with unresolved D. This CDR3 is 15 amino acids long. Germline V gives CDR1 SGDLS, CDR2 YYNGEE. V lost 3 bases, J lost 2 bases, and 12 bases lay in between. CDR3 sequence (DNA): TGTGCCAGCAGCGCCCGAGACACTACCTACAATGAGCAGTTCTTC. It specifies CASSARDTTYNEQFF.

The J gene is TRBJ1-3, the V gene TRBV6-5, with D unclear. There are 16 residues in the CDR3. Per the germline V gene, CDR1 is MNHEY and CDR2 is SVGAGI. The V and J ends lost 0 bases and 1 base respectively, with 10 bases between them. The CDR3 DNA follows: TGTGCCAGCAGTTACTCGTCGGGAGGGTCTGGAAACACCATATATTTT. It codes for CASSYSSGGSGNTIYF.

Turning to this clone: This CDR3 is also generated by other DNA sequences in the sample. The V and J genes are TRBV7-9 and TRBJ2-7, with unresolved D. The ends were cut back, 2 bases at V and 0 bases at J, with 2 bases in the middle. Germline V gene data show CDR1 as SEHNR and CDR2 as FQNEAQ (reference sequence). The CDR3 runs 12 residues. CDR3 sequence reads: CASSLISYEQYF. The CDR3 nucleotides read TGTGCCAGCAGCTTAATCTCCTACGAGCAGTACTTC.

The chain's CDR3 is CASTERESLNEQFF. The CDR3 region has the DNA TGTGCCAGCACGGAGCGGGAGAGTTTGAATGAGCAGTTCTTC. The V gene is TRBV27, the J gene TRBJ2-1, with TRBD2 matching 8 bases. V lost 7 bases and J lost 7; bases outside the gene matches: 9. CDR3 length: 14 amino acids. Germline V lookup: CDR1 MNHEY, CDR2 SMNVEV (reference sequence).

This sequence joins TRBV7-9 and TRBJ2-2; D call uncertain. Germline CDR1 and CDR2: SEHNR and FQNEAQ (reference sequence). Trimming pared 7 bases from V and 8 bases from J, leaving 8 bases between. There are 11 residues in the CDR3. The CDR3 region is CASNSGGELFF. CDR3 bases: TGTGCCAGCAACAGTGGAGGGGAGCTGTTTTTT.

V and J are TRBV4-1 and TRBJ2-1; 7 nucleotides line up with TRBD2. CDR1 MGHRA and CDR2 YSYEKL come from the germline V gene. Trimming cost V 4 bases and J 0 bases; bases outside gene matches: 6. This CDR3 comprises 16 residues. CDR3 protein: CASSPLGGFSYNEQFF. CDR3 DNA sequence: TGCGCCAGCAGCCCTCTCGGGGGGTTCTCCTACAATGAGCAGTTCTTC.

The chain employs TRBV11-2 and TRBJ2-7; 8 positions match TRBD1. There are 14 residues in the CDR3. V lost 6 bases to trimming and J lost 3 bases; unmatched junction nucleotides: 7. Germline CDR1 SGHAT, CDR2 FQNNGV. The CDR3 DNA is TGTGCCAGCAGGGGGACAGGTTCTAGCTACGAGCAGTACTTC. It yields the protein CASRGTGSSYEQYF.

The CDR3 loop reads CSVVGIPGNEQYF. The CDR3 DNA is TGCAGCGTTGTAGGGATTCCTGGGAACGAGCAGTACTTC. The chain combines TRBV29-1 with TRBJ2-7; D unclear. V was shortened by 4 bases and J by 5 bases, with 15 bases between the two germline ends. Germline lookup yields CDR1 SQVTM and CDR2 ANQGSEA. The CDR3 has 13 amino acids.

This clone is a singleton in its sample. The chain uses TRBV15 and TRBJ1-2; perhaps TRBD1 as D (5 bases). The CDR3 totals 13 residues. V was cut by 6 bases and J by 4 bases, with 12 bases left in between. The germline V gene encodes CDR1 LNHNV and CDR2 YYDKDF (reference sequence). CDR3 DNA: TGTGCCACCAGGGACGGGGGAGGCTATGGCTACACCTTC. Its translation is CATRDGGGYGYTF.

The V gene is TRBV30, the J gene TRBJ2-1; D is tentatively TRBD1 or TRBD2 (5 bases each). The germline CDR1 and CDR2 sequences are GTSNPN and SVGIG (reference sequence). The CDR3 extends over 15 amino acids. Between the trimmed V and J ends, which lost 3 bases and 0 bases, there was a span of 12 bases. As DNA, the CDR3 is TGTGCCTGGAGGGGGGACGGTAGCTCCTACAATGAGCAGTTCTTC. This codes for CAWRGDGSSYNEQFF.

This chain uses TRBV10-3 with TRBJ2-7; tentative D call: TRBD1 (5 bases). V was cut by 3 bases and J by 2 bases, with 8 bases left in between. Germline V gives CDR1 ENHRY, CDR2 SYGVKD. The CDR3 has 13 amino acids. As DNA, the CDR3 is TGTGCCATCAGTGACAGGGCTACCTACGAGCAGTACTTC. This sequence encodes CAISDRATYEQYF.

This sequence joins TRBV15 and TRBJ2-1, with 9 bases matching TRBD2. Per the germline V gene, CDR1 is LNHNV and CDR2 is YYDKDF (reference sequence). The ends lost 6 bases at V and 7 bases at J; junction bases unmatched: 13. The CDR3 loop spans 16 amino acids. CDR3 DNA: TGTGCCACCAGTCCTTTACGCGGGAGGGCCTTTAATGAGCAGTTCTTC. It encodes CATSPLRGRAFNEQFF. Supplemented by reference TRBV15 and TRBJ2-1, the full variable domain reads DAMVIQNPRYQVTQFGKPVTLSCSQTLNHNVMYWYQQKSSQAPKLLFHYYDKDFNNEADTPDNFQSRRPNTSFCFLDIRSPGLGDTAMYLCATSPLRGRAFNEQFFGPGTRLTVL.

V gene TRBV12-5 combines with J gene TRBJ2-3; the D gene could be TRBD1 or TRBD2 (5 bases each). CDR3 size: 17 residues. Germline lookup yields CDR1 LGHNT and CDR2 FRNRAP. V gave up 1 base and J gave up 4 bases, with 18 bases separating them. In nucleotides, the CDR3 is TGTGCTAGTGGTTTGGCCCTCGCTGAGGGGCAACCAGATACGCAGTATTTT. It translates to CASGLALAEGQPDTQYF. Looking up the rest from reference TRBV12-5 and TRBJ2-3 gives the full variable domain: DARVTQTPRHKVTEMGQEVTMRCQPILGHNTVFWYRQTMMQGLELLAYFRNRAPLDDSGMPKDRFSAEMPDATLATLKIQPSEPRDSAVYFCASGLALAEGQPDTQYFGPGTRLTVL.